Shown below are 25 T cell receptor beta chains from a single sample sequenced in a study of T-cell reconstitution after alpha-beta-depleted transplantation in children. A library of TCRbeta sequences, prepared with unique molecular identifiers, was generated. Using its own MiXCR run on the PCR reads, TCRdb lists one record per CDR3 protein. Of nearly 200,000 distinct CDR3 sequences in the sample, 6.3% are singletons; the top ten hold around 4.3%. Source: PBMCs, taken before TCRalphabeta/CD19-depleted stem cell transplant. The receptor source for this set is a girl in the first two years of life with combined immunodeficiency, due to receive a stem cell transplant.

In this sample, this clonotype turned up many times. The V call is TRBV4-1, the J call TRBJ2-1, with 9 bases matching TRBD1. Germline assignment: CDR1 MGHRA and CDR2 YSYEKL. The CDR3 covers 16 residues. V lost 0 bases and J lost 6; bases outside the gene matches: 6. CDR3 sequence (DNA): TGCGCCAGCAGCCAAGATAGGGGACAGGGTGGCAATGAGCAGTTCTTC. Protein sequence: CASSQDRGQGGNEQFF.

This clonotype was seen a few times. Given a much more abundant clone one base away, this may be a read error. The V and J genes are TRBV29-1 and TRBJ2-3; TRBD1 matches at 7 bases. This CDR3 comprises 20 residues. Per germline, CDR1 SQVTM and CDR2 ANQGSEA. The J segment lost 4 bases and the V segment lost 6 bases, leaving 28 bases of the junction unmatched. The CDR3 is CSVDKLGTATGSDSPDTQYF. The CDR3 coding sequence is TGCAGCGTCGATAAACTAGGGACAGCTACTGGAAGCGATTCGCCAGATACGCAGTATTTT.

In its sample, this clonotype was seen many times. This chain connects TRBV27 to TRBJ2-1; D not resolved. CDR3 length: 16 residues. Per the germline V gene, CDR1 is MNHEY and CDR2 is SMNVEV (reference sequence). Trimming took 5 bases from V and 2 from J, leaving 16 bases between them. CDR3 region: CASSPPSVDAYNEQFF. CDR3 nucleotide sequence: TGTGCCAGCAGTCCCCCTTCCGTAGACGCCTACAATGAGCAGTTCTTC.

This clonotype has more than one count but fewer than ten. The chain recombines TRBV20-1 with TRBJ1-5; possibly TRBD1 for D (5 bases). The germline V gene has CDR1 DFQATT and CDR2 SNEGSKA (reference sequence). Trimming removed 0 bases at V and 0 bases at J, with 27 bases between. This CDR3 contains 21 residues. CDR3 DNA: TGCAGTGCTAGAGATCTGGGGATGGGACGGCAGTCCCTTTATAGCAATCAGCCCCAGCATTTT. Encoded protein: CSARDLGMGRQSLYSNQPQHF.

This clonotype was found many times. CDR3 bases: TGCAGCGTTGAAAGGGACGACGACAATGAGCAGTTCTTC. Protein product: CSVERDDDNEQFF. The chain carries TRBV29-1 and TRBJ2-1; D is tentatively TRBD1 or TRBD2 (5 bases each). The V gene lost 2 bases and the J gene lost 5 bases, with 10 bases spanning the gap. Germline values: CDR1 SQVTM, CDR2 ANQGSEA. The CDR3 sequence is 13 residues long.

This clonotype was seen a few times. J is TRBJ2-1 and V is TRBV28; D is tentatively TRBD1 or TRBD2 (5 bases each). The CDR3 extends over 16 amino acids. V was trimmed by 5 bases and J by 5 bases, leaving 19 bases between them. Germline assignment: CDR1 MDHEN and CDR2 SYDVKM. Here the CDR3 reads CASSPIGTETDNEQFF. DNA of the CDR3: TGTGCCAGCAGTCCGATAGGGACGGAGACCGACAATGAGCAGTTCTTC.

The V gene is TRBV27, the J gene TRBJ2-1; no clear D gene. The CDR3 runs to 15 residues. With 3 bases removed from V and 3 bases from J, the gap between germline ends came to 12 bases. Germline lookup yields CDR1 MNHEY and CDR2 SMNVEV (reference sequence). The CDR3 region has the DNA TGTGCCAGCAGTTTCGTACCGAGTGTCTACAATGAGCAGTTCTTC. It yields the protein CASSFVPSVYNEQFF.

This clonotype occurred many times. This chain uses TRBV20-1 with TRBJ2-3, with D unclear. With 3 bases removed from V and 3 bases from J, the gap between germline ends came to 10 bases. The CDR3 has 13 residues. The germline V gene encodes CDR1 DFQATT and CDR2 SNEGSKA (reference sequence). The CDR3: CSARPSGTDTQYF. CDR3 sequence (DNA): TGCAGTGCTAGGCCTTCTGGGACAGATACGCAGTATTTT.

The chain combines TRBV13 with TRBJ1-2; a possible D gene is TRBD1 (6 bases). V was shortened by 5 bases and J by 8 bases, with 18 bases between the two germline ends. This CDR3 spans 14 amino acids. CDR1 is PRHDT and CDR2 is FYEKMQ in the germline V gene (reference sequence). The CDR3: CASSLQGSFGGYTF. CDR3 in DNA: TGTGCCAGCAGCCTACAGGGTTCGTTCGGGGGCTACACCTTC.

This clonotype has a count of ten or more. The chain is built from TRBV28 and TRBJ2-7, with 9 bases aligning to TRBD2. After removal of 6 bases from V and 2 bases from J, the junction contained 5 bases not matched to a gene. From germline, CDR1 is MDHEN and CDR2 SYDVKM. This CDR3 has 14 amino acids. CDR3: CASSLTSGAYEQYF. In DNA form, the CDR3 reads TGTGCCAGCAGCCTGACTAGCGGAGCCTACGAGCAGTACTTC.

In its sample, this clonotype was seen a few times. The rearrangement links TRBV5-1 to TRBJ2-7, with D perhaps matching TRBD1 (6 bases). The CDR3 contains 14 residues. Germline loops: CDR1 SGHRS, CDR2 YFSETQ. V gave up 0 bases and J gave up 5 bases, with 12 bases separating them. The DNA for the CDR3 is TGCGCCAGCAGCTTGGACGGGACAATCGACGAGCAGTACTTC. This sequence encodes CASSLDGTIDEQYF.

This clonotype was counted at least ten times. The gene calls are TRBV28 and TRBJ2-4; either TRBD1 or TRBD2 may supply D (5 bases each). The CDR3 is 16 residues long. Trimming took 3 bases from V and 0 from J, leaving 12 bases between them. In germline, CDR1 is MDHEN, CDR2 SYDVKM. In nucleotides, the CDR3 is TGTGCCAGCAGTTTTGTCTACGGGACAGCCAAAAACATTCAGTACTTC. Encoded protein: CASSFVYGTAKNIQYF.

V usage is TRBV18 and J usage is TRBJ2-7; 8 bases agree with TRBD1. The trim removed 5 bases at V and 5 bases at J, leaving 14 bases unmatched. CDR3 length: 16 amino acids. CDR1 is KGHSH and CDR2 is LQKENI in the germline V gene. CDR3 bases: TGTGCCAGCTCATCTAAAGGGCAGGGGGCGCAAAACGAGCAGTACTTC. Amino acid sequence: CASSSKGQGAQNEQYF.

This clonotype was recorded only once. V is TRBV5-1 and J is TRBJ2-7; maybe TRBD1 (6 bases). Between the trimmed V and J ends, which lost 2 bases and 2 bases, there was a span of 20 bases. CDR1 and CDR2 (germline): SGHRS, YFSETQ. This CDR3 is built from 17 residues. Here the CDR3 reads CASSFSYREGPPYEQYF. DNA for the CDR3: TGCGCCAGCAGCTTCTCATACAGGGAAGGCCCCCCCTACGAGCAGTACTTC.

This clonotype was picked up many times. The V call is TRBV6-2 or TRBV6-3, the J call TRBJ2-2, with no clear D. Deletions cut 5 bases from V and 4 bases from J, with 11 bases between. Germline V lookup: CDR1 MNHEY, CDR2 SVGEGT. CDR3 size: 14 residues. The CDR3 sequence is CASSPLRTTGELFF. The CDR3 region has the DNA TGTGCCAGCAGTCCCCTACGGACCACCGGGGAGCTGTTTTTT.

This clonotype was counted many times. This chain uses TRBV20-1 with TRBJ1-2; D uncertain. This CDR3 has 11 residues. V lost 6 bases to trimming and J lost 7 bases, with 12 bases between them. CDR1 DFQATT and CDR2 SNEGSKA come from the germline V gene (reference sequence). CDR3 region: CSASDFFGYTF. The CDR3 bases are TGCAGTGCATCCGATTTCTTTGGCTACACCTTC.

There are many counts of this clonotype. The chain is built from TRBV29-1 and TRBJ1-3; no definite D call. V lost 4 bases, J lost 0 bases, and 16 bases lay in between. The germline CDR1 and CDR2 sequences are SQVTM and ANQGSEA. The CDR3 runs to 16 residues. In nucleotides, the CDR3 is TGCAGCGTTGGAGGCACTCTGGGGAGCTCTGGAAACACCATATATTTT. Translation: CSVGGTLGSSGNTIYF.

This clonotype was seen many times. The chain joins TRBV28 to TRBJ1-1, with 8 bases fitting TRBD1. Germline CDR1 and CDR2: MDHEN and SYDVKM. The V gene end was trimmed by 8 bases and the J gene end by 4 bases; junction bases not matched to a gene: 9. The CDR3 consists of 14 residues. This chain's CDR3 is CASRPTGVSTEAFF. The DNA of the CDR3 is TGTGCCAGCCGCCCGACAGGGGTGTCCACTGAAGCTTTCTTT.

This clonotype was recorded at least ten times. This chain uses TRBV20-1 with TRBJ2-5; 7 nucleotides match TRBD1. V trimming: 0 bases; J trimming: 1 base; junction bases outside the gene matches: 5. The CDR3 has 15 amino acids. From germline, CDR1 is DFQATT and CDR2 SNEGSKA (reference sequence). CDR3 sequence reads: CSARDPDRAQETQYF. CDR3 nucleotides: TGCAGTGCTAGAGATCCCGACAGGGCCCAAGAGACCCAGTACTTC.

The table lists this clonotype with many counts. This rearrangement joins TRBV6-5 to TRBJ1-1; D not certain. Trimming removed 0 bases from V and 6 bases from J, with 5 bases in between. From germline, CDR1 is MNHEY and CDR2 SVGAGI. The CDR3 has 12 residues. The CDR3 DNA reads TGTGCCAGCAGTTACTCGGGCCCTGAAGCTTTCTTT. This codes for CASSYSGPEAFF.

In its sample, this clonotype was seen many times. The chain recombines TRBV2 with TRBJ2-2, with D perhaps matching TRBD1 or TRBD2 (5 bases each). V lost 8 bases and J 3 bases, leaving 13 bases between the germline ends. There are 14 residues in the CDR3. Germline CDR1 SNHLY, CDR2 FYNNEI. The CDR3: CASRGRADTGELFF. The DNA for the CDR3 is TGTGCCAGCCGGGGACGGGCGGACACCGGGGAGCTGTTTTTT.

This clonotype showed up many times. This chain connects TRBV4-3 to TRBJ1-6, with D hard to call. This CDR3 is built from 13 residues. In germline, CDR1 is LGHNA, CDR2 YSLEER. V was shortened by 5 bases and J by 6 bases, with 8 bases between the two germline ends. As DNA, the CDR3 is TGCGCCAGCAGCGGGGTCCTTAATTCACCCCTCCACTTT. Translation: CASSGVLNSPLHF.

This clonotype appeared many times. The chain is built from TRBV20-1 and TRBJ2-2, with 8 bases lining up with TRBD1. Germline V gives CDR1 DFQATT, CDR2 SNEGSKA (reference sequence). The ends lost 6 bases at V and 3 bases at J; junction bases unmatched: 6. The CDR3 sequence is 14 residues long. The CDR3 here is CSAWDRSDTGELFF. The CDR3 DNA reads TGCAGTGCGTGGGACAGGTCGGACACCGGGGAGCTGTTTTTT.

This clonotype was observed many times. CDR3 sequence: CASAKTKLVPYEQYF. In DNA form, the CDR3 reads TGTGCCAGCGCAAAGACCAAACTAGTCCCCTACGAGCAGTACTTC. This chain links TRBV12-3 or TRBV12-4 with TRBJ2-7; D perhaps matches TRBD2 (5 bases). This CDR3 region has 15 residues. The V end was cut by 8 bases, the J end by 2 bases, with 19 bases between.

There are a few counts of this clonotype. This chain uses TRBV12-5 with TRBJ2-7; 7 bases are a match to TRBD1. The CDR3 covers 13 residues. CDR1 is LGHNT, CDR2 FRNRAP, per germline. V lost 3 bases to trimming and J lost 3 bases; unmatched junction nucleotides: 2. CDR3 protein: CASGFGTVYEQYF. In nucleotides, the CDR3 is TGTGCTAGTGGTTTCGGGACAGTCTACGAGCAGTACTTC.